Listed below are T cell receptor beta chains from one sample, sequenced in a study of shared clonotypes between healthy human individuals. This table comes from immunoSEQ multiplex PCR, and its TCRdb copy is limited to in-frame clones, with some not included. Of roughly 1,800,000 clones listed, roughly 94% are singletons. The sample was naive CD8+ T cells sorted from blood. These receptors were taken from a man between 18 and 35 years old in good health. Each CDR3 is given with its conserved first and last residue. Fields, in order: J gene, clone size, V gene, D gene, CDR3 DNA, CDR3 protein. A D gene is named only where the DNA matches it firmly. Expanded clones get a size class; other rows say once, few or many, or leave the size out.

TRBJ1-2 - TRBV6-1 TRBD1 TGTGCCAGCAGTGAAGCTTCAGGGGGAAACTATGGCTACACCTTC CASSEASGGNYGYTF
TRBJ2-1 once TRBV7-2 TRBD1 TGTGCCAGCAGCTTGGGGGGACAGGGGCCCTACAATGAGCAGTTCTTC CASSLGGQGPYNEQFF
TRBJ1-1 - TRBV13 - TGTGCCAGCAGCCCCGACAGGTTAGACACTGAAGCTTTCTTT CASSPDRLDTEAFF
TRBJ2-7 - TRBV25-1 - TGTGCCAGCCTCCGGGTGGGGGGCGCCGCCTACGAGCAGTACTTC CASLRVGGAAYEQYF
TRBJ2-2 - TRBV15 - TGTGCCACCCACCCGAACACCGGGGAGCTGTTTTTT CATHPNTGELFF
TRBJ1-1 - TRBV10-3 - TGTGCCATCAGTGGGGTACTAGGAAGGGGGAACACTGAAGCTTTCTTT CAISGVLGRGNTEAFF
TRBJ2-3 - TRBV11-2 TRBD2 TGTGCCAGCAGCTTACTAGCGGGGGGTTTAACAGATACGCAGTATTTT CASSLLAGGLTDTQYF
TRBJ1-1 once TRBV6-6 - TGTGCCAGCACCATCCCTGGGGGAACTGAAGCTTTCTTT CASTIPGGTEAFF
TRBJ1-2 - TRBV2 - TGTGCCAGCATCGGTGCGGGGGGGCAATATGGCTACACCTTC CASIGAGGQYGYTF
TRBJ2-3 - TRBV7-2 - TGTGCCAGCAGCTCCCTCGGACTTATAGCCCCCCCAGATACGCAGTATTTT CASSSLGLIAPPDTQYF
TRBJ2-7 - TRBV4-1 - TGCGCCAGCAGCCAAGCCTGGGGCTCCTACGAGCAGTACTTC CASSQAWGSYEQYF
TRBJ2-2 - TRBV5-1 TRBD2 TGCGCCAGCAGCTTCCAGCGGGGGGCCATAGGGGAGCTGTTTTTT CASSFQRGAIGELFF
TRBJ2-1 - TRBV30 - TGTGCCTGGAGTTCGGGGTCTGAGCAGTTCTTC CAWSSGSEQFF
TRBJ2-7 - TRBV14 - TGTGCCAGCAGCCAAGAACACAGGAGCTCCTACGAGCAGTACTTC CASSQEHRSSYEQYF
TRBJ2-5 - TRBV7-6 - TGTGCCAGCAGCCCTTGGGACGGGGAAGAGACCCAGTACTTC CASSPWDGEETQYF
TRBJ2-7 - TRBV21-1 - TGTGCCAGCATCGAAAGGAGACAGGGACGTTACGAGCAGTACTTC CASIERRQGRYEQYF
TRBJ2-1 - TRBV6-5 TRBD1 TGTGCCAGCAGTTGGACAGGGGGCTCATACAATGAGCAGTTCTTC CASSWTGGSYNEQFF
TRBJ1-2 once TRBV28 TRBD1 TGTGCCAGCAGTTGGGACAGTAACTATGGCTACACCTTC CASSWDSNYGYTF
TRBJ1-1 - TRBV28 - TGTGCCAGCAGTGAGGGCGGCGGGAACACTGAAGCTTTCTTT CASSEGGGNTEAFF
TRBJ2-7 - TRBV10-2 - TGCGCCAGCAGTGTCTCGGACGAGTCCTACGAGCAGTACTTC CASSVSDESYEQYF
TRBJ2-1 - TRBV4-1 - TGCGCCAGCAGCCAACAACCAGGACTGGCCTTGGGGGAGCAGTTCTTC CASSQQPGLALGEQFF
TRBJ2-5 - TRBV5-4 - TGTGCCAGCAGCCAACGGACTGGCCAAGAGACCCAGTACTTC CASSQRTGQETQYF
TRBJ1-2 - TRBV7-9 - TGTGCCAGCAGCCCGGGAGCCTCCTTCTATGGCTACACCTTC CASSPGASFYGYTF
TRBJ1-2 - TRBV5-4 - TGTGCCAGCAGCTTGGTAGAGTCTCCAATTACCTTC CASSLVESPITF
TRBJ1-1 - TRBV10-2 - TGCGCCTGTCACAAAGACACTGAAGCTTTCTTT CACHKDTEAFF
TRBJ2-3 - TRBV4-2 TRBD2 TGTGCCAGCAGCCAAGCCACTAGCGGGACCTCCACAGATACGCAGTATTTT CASSQATSGTSTDTQYF
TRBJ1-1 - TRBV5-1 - TGCGCCAGCAGCCCCTACAGAGATAACACTGAAGCTTTCTTT CASSPYRDNTEAFF
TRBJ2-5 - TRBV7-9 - TGTGCCAGCAGCCCGAAGAGGAGCCAAGAGACCCAGTACTTC CASSPKRSQETQYF
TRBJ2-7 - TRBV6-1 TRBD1 TGTGCCAGCATTTCGGGACAGGGGTCCTACGAGCAGTACTTC CASISGQGSYEQYF
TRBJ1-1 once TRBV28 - TGTGCCAGCAGTTCGACAGGTAACACTGAAGCTTTCTTT CASSSTGNTEAFF
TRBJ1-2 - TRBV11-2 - TGTGCCAGCAGCTCCGGACGGACCTATGGCTACACCTTC CASSSGRTYGYTF
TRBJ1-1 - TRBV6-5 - TGTGCCAGCAACTTGGGAGGGGACGAATCTGAAGCTTTCTTT CASNLGGDESEAFF
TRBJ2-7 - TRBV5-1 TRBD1 TGCGCCAGCAGTAACCAGGGGGCGGATTACGAGCAGTACTTC CASSNQGADYEQYF
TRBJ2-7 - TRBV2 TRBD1 TGTGCCAGCAGTCCCACAGGGGATGTGTCCGAGCAGTACTTC CASSPTGDVSEQYF
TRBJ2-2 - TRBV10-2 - TGCGCCAGCAGAGCGGGACAAAACACCGGGGAGCTGTTTTTT CASRAGQNTGELFF
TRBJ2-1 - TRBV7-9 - TGTGCCAGCAGACCCTTAACAACCGGAGACTTTTACAGGGATGAGCAGTTCTTC CASRPLTTGDFYRDEQFF
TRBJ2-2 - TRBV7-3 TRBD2 TGTGCCAGCAGTCGACTAGCGGGCCCCACCGGGGAGCTGTTTTTT CASSRLAGPTGELFF
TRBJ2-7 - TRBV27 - TGTGCCAGCAGTTTATCGACTAGAAACGAGCAGTACTTC CASSLSTRNEQYF
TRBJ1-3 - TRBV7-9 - TGTGCCAGCAGCTTATCAGGGACCGGAAACACCATATATTTT CASSLSGTGNTIYF
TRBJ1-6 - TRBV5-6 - TGTGCCAGCAGCTTGGATGGATCCTATAATTCACCCCTCCACTTT CASSLDGSYNSPLHF
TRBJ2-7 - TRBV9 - TGTGCCAGCAGCCCTGGGTTAGGGATTCTCTCCTACGAGCAGTACTTC CASSPGLGILSYEQYF
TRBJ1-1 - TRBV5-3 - TGTGCCAGAAGCTTAAATGAAGCTTTCTTT CARSLNEAFF
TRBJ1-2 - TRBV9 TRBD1 TGTGCCAGCAGCGTAGGGGGACAGGGGGACTATGGCTACACCTTC CASSVGGQGDYGYTF
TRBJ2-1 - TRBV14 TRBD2 TGTGCCAGCAGCCAAGAGGCTAGCGGGAAGGCTTTCAATGAGCAGTTCTTC CASSQEASGKAFNEQFF
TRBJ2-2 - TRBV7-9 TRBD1 TGTGCCAGCAGCTCCATTTCAGGGGGCTCCGGGGAGCTGTTTTTT CASSSISGGSGELFF
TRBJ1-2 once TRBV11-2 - TGTGCCAGCAGCTTAGGGGGGGATAGCTATGGCTACACCTTC CASSLGGDSYGYTF
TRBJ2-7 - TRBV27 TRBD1 TGTGCCAGCAGCACTTCAACAGGGGATTTAATCCACGAGCAGTACTTC CASSTSTGDLIHEQYF
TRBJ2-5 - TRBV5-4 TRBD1 TGTGCCAGCAGCCACGGGACAGATCAAGAGACCCAGTACTTC CASSHGTDQETQYF
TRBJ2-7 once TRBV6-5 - TGTGCCAGCTCTTACCGGCCGATCTCCGAGCAGTACTTC CASSYRPISEQYF
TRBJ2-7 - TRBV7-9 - TGTGCCGCCAGCCGATCCCACTCTTACGAGCAGTACTTC CAASRSHSYEQYF
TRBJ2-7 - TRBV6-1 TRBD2 TGTGCCAGCAGTGAATGGAGCGGGGGATCCTACGAGCAGTACTTC CASSEWSGGSYEQYF
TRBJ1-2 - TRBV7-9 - TGTGCCAGCAGCTCAGGGGTCTATGGCTACACCTTC CASSSGVYGYTF
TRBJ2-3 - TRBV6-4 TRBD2 TGTGCCAGCAGTGACGCCCTAGCGGGGGGGCCAGATACGCAGTATTTT CASSDALAGGPDTQYF
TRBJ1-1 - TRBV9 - TGTGCCAGCAGCGTAGGCGGAGCCTTTGGCACTGAAGCTTTCTTT CASSVGGAFGTEAFF
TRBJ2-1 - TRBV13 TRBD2 TGTGCCAGCAGCTCCGGACTAGCACTGTGGAATGAGCAGTTCTTC CASSSGLALWNEQFF
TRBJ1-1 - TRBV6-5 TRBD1 TGTGCCAGCATGACAGGGGTGAGGACTGAAGCTTTCTTT CASMTGVRTEAFF
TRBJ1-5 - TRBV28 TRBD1 TGTGCCAGCAGCCCACAGGGGTCGGGTCAGCCCCAGCATTTT CASSPQGSGQPQHF